The 14 T cell receptor beta chains below come from one sample, sequenced in a study of CD8+ T cells in alopecia areata. In each case, RNA was isolated and then reverse transcribed into cDNA as the sequencing template. The data were produced by immunoSEQ multiplex PCR, yet TCRdb's version contains in-frame clones alone and is incomplete. The table lists about 200,000 clones, about 56% of them singletons. Sequences were obtained from CD8+ T cells sorted from blood. The source is a human donor in good health.

V is TRBV4-1 and J is TRBJ2-7; 10 bases match TRBD2. Germline loops: CDR1 MGHRA, CDR2 YSYEKL. The trim removed 5 bases at V and 4 bases at J, leaving 8 bases unmatched. The CDR3 has 15 amino acids. CDR3 coding DNA: TGCGCCAGCAGCTCCCCCCTAGCGGGGGTTTACGAGCAGTACTTC. This gives the protein CASSSPLAGVYEQYF.

This clone was picked up a small number of times. This sequence joins TRBV15 and TRBJ2-3; a weak D match, TRBD2 (5 bases). The V gene's germline CDR1 is LNHNV and CDR2 YYDKDF (reference sequence). V shed 5 bases and J shed 2 bases, with 11 bases lying between them. This CDR3 is built from 14 residues. CDR3 sequence (DNA): TGTGCCACCAGCGTCCGGCGGGCCACAGATACGCAGTATTTT. Translating it yields CATSVRRATDTQYF.

The table lists this clone with a few counts. V usage is TRBV9 and J usage is TRBJ2-4; 9 bases match TRBD2. Germline-derived CDR1 and CDR2 are SGDLS and YYNGEE. The junction had 13 bases not matched to a gene; V was cut back by 0 bases and J by 6 bases. This CDR3 region has 18 residues. CDR3 protein: CASSVEASGGPEGNIQYF. In nucleotides, the CDR3 is TGTGCCAGCAGCGTAGAAGCCAGCGGGGGGCCGGAGGGAAACATTCAGTACTTC.

The V call is TRBV27, the J call TRBJ2-1; 9 bases are shared with TRBD2. Germline-derived CDR1 and CDR2 are MNHEY and SMNVEV (reference sequence). The V segment lost 4 bases and the J segment 8 bases; nucleotides outside the gene matches: 6. The CDR3 is 14 amino acids. The CDR3 DNA follows: TGTGCCAGCAGTTATAGCGGGGGTATGTATGAGCAGTTCTTC. Its protein is CASSYSGGMYEQFF.

The chain links TRBV27 to TRBJ2-7, with D hard to call. CDR1 is MNHEY, CDR2 SMNVEV, per germline (reference sequence). There are 13 residues in the CDR3. V lost 10 bases and J lost 0, with 13 bases in between. This chain's CDR3 is CATAGRVSYEQYF. The CDR3 DNA is TGTGCCACCGCAGGACGGGTCTCCTACGAGCAGTACTTC.

The chain carries TRBV27 and TRBJ1-6, with D unclear. The V end was cut by 3 bases, the J end by 0 bases, with 9 bases between. In germline, CDR1 is MNHEY, CDR2 SMNVEV (reference sequence). This CDR3 has 16 residues. CDR3 in amino acids: CASSFRGSSYNSPLHF. CDR3 nucleotide sequence: TGTGCCAGCAGTTTCAGAGGGAGCTCCTATAATTCACCCCTCCACTTT.

The J gene is TRBJ1-5, the V gene TRBV27; D remains ambiguous. Germline CDR1 is MNHEY and CDR2 is SMNVEV (reference sequence). This CDR3 region has 13 residues. The ends were cut back, 6 bases at V and 7 bases at J, with 13 bases in the middle. CDR3 nucleotides: TGTGCCAGCAGGGCAGGATACCTCCAGCCCCAGCATTTT. Protein: CASRAGYLQPQHF.

This clone has only a few counts. This chain links TRBV29-1 with TRBJ2-5; 7 bases are a match to TRBD1. The J segment lost 5 bases and the V segment lost 1 base, leaving 19 bases of the junction unmatched. Germline-derived CDR1 and CDR2 are SQVTM and ANQGSEA. The CDR3 length is 18 residues. In DNA form, the CDR3 reads TGCAGCGTTGAAGGTCCCCAAACACGTAGGGGGCGGAGGGAGACCCAGTACTTC. Translated, it gives CSVEGPQTRRGRRETQYF.

The chain joins TRBV7-2 to TRBJ2-1; maybe TRBD2 (5 bases). The CDR3 extends over 14 amino acids. Germline V gene lookup returns CDR1 SGHTA and CDR2 FQGNSA. Trimming cost V 3 bases and J 8 bases, with 14 bases left between them. This CDR3 reads CASSFSLARDEQFF. The CDR3 DNA reads as TGTGCCAGCAGCTTTTCGCTAGCACGAGATGAGCAGTTCTTC.

This clone was counted once. One end of the junction fails to match germline, which may point to a read error. The rearrangement links TRBV4-1 to TRBJ2-1, with 12 positions matching TRBD2. Germline values: CDR1 MGHRA, CDR2 YSYEKL. This CDR3 contains 16 residues. CDR3 amino acids: CASSQDSSGGADEQFF. The CDR3 region has the DNA TGTGCCAGCAGCCAAGACTCTAGCGGGGGGGCCGATGAGCAGTTCTTC.

The genes are TRBV11-2 and TRBJ1-1, with D uncertain. Germline assignment: CDR1 SGHAT and CDR2 FQNNGV. The CDR3 covers 14 residues. V shed 0 bases and J shed 1 base, with 6 bases lying between them. CDR3 sequence (DNA): TGTGCCAGCAGCTTAGAACGCTGGAACACTGAAGCTTTCTTT. Encoded protein: CASSLERWNTEAFF.

This clone has just a few counts. This CDR3 is also generated by other DNA sequences in the sample. The CDR3 DNA reads TGCAGCGTGACCGGTGGGACCGGGGAGCTGTTTTTT. Translated: CSVTGGTGELFF. The chain has TRBV29-1 and TRBJ2-2, with D unclear. This CDR3 region has 12 residues. CDR1 is SQVTM and CDR2 is ANQGSEA in the germline V gene. Trimming pared 6 bases from V and 5 bases from J, leaving 10 bases between.

The V and J genes are TRBV5-1 and TRBJ1-1; D ambiguous. Trimming left V 0 bases short and J 1 base short, with 7 bases between. In germline, CDR1 is SGHRS, CDR2 YFSETQ. The CDR3 runs to 14 residues. The CDR3 loop is CASSLGEENTEAFF. CDR3 in DNA: TGCGCCAGCAGCTTGGGAGAAGAGAACACTGAAGCTTTCTTT. The variable domain in full, with the rest retrieved from reference TRBV5-1 and TRBJ1-1, is KAGVTQTPRYLIKTRGQQVTLSCSPISGHRSVSWYQQTPGQGLQFLFEYFSETQRNKGNFPGRFSGRQFSNSRSEMNVSTLELGDSALYLCASSLGEENTEAFFGQGTRLTVV.

This chain joins TRBV5-1 and TRBJ2-1; tentative D call: TRBD2 (6 bases). With 2 bases removed from V and 9 bases from J, the gap between germline ends came to 15 bases. This CDR3 is 14 amino acids long. Per the germline V gene, CDR1 is SGHRS and CDR2 is YFSETQ. CDR3 loop: CASSFRDSVTEQFF. In DNA, the CDR3 is TGCGCCAGCAGCTTCCGGGACTCCGTCACTGAGCAGTTCTTC.